This TCR beta chain was captured by sequencing in a study of OX40 agonist ivuxolimab in advanced cancers. Trimming took 0 bases from V and 2 from J, leaving 7 bases between them. Germline V CDR1 and CDR2: LNHNV, YYDKDF (reference sequence). There are 15 residues in the CDR3. The data were produced by immunoSEQ multiplex PCR, yet TCRdb's version contains in-frame clones alone and is incomplete. The sample holds tens of thousands of clones, more than 65% seen once. The chain employs TRBV15 and TRBJ1-4, with D unresolved. This TCR derives from an adult with an advanced solid tumor such as melanoma, head and neck, liver or kidney cancer. Specimen: CD4+ or CD8+ T cells sorted from blood, collected in a trial of the OX40 agonist ivuxolimab. The CDR3 DNA follows: TGTGCCACCAGCAGAGATGGGGTGACTAATGAAAAACTGTTTTTT. Translation gives CATSRDGVTNEKLFF.